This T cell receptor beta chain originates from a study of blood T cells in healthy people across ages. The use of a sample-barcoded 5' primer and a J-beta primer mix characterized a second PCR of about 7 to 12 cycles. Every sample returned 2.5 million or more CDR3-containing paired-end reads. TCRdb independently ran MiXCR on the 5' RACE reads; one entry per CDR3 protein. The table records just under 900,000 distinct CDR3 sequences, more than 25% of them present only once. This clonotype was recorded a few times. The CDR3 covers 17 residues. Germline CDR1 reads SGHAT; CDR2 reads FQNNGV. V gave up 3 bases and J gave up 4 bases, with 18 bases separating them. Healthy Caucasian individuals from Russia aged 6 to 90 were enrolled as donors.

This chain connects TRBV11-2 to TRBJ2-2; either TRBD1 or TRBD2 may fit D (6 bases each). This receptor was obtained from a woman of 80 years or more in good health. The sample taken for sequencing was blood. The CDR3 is CASSFILQGGFTGELFF. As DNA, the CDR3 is TGTGCCAGCAGCTTTATTTTACAGGGAGGATTCACCGGGGAGCTGTTTTTT.